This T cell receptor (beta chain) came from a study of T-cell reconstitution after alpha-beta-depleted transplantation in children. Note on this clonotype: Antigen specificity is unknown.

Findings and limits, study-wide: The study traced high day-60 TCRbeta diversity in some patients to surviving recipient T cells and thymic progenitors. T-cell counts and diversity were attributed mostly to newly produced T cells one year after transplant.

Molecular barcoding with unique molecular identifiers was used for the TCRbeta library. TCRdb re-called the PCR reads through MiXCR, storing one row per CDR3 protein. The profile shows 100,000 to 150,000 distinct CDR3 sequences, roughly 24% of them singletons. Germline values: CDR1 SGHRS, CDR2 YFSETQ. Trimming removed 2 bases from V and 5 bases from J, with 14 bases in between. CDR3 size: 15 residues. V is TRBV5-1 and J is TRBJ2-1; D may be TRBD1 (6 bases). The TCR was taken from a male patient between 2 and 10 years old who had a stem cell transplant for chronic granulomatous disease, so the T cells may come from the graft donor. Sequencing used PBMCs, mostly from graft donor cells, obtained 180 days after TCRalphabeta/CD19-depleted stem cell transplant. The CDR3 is CASSFVRGVNNEQFF. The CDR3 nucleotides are TGCGCCAGCAGCTTCGTCAGGGGTGTTAACAATGAGCAGTTCTTC.